Listed below are T cell receptor beta chains from one sample, sequenced in a study of shared clonotypes between healthy human individuals. Sequenced by immunoSEQ multiplex PCR; TCRdb stores in-frame clones only, minus some. The sample has 550,000 to 750,000 clones, under 95% seen once. The source material was naive CD8+ T cells sorted from blood. These receptors all come from a man aged 25-40 years in good health. Both conserved end residues are part of each CDR3. Each record gives: D gene, V gene, clone size, J gene, CDR3 protein, CDR3 DNA. D genes are given only for firm matches. For some rows the clone size is stated as once, few or many, or as a class when expanded; others skip it.

.	TRBV7-8	.	TRBJ1-5	CASSFRGWGQPQHF	TGTGCCAGCAGCTTTCGGGGGTGGGGTCAGCCCCAGCATTTT
TRBD1	TRBV27	.	TRBJ1-5	CASSHQGGSNQPQHF	TGTGCCAGCAGCCACCAGGGGGGTAGCAATCAGCCCCAGCATTTT
.	TRBV7-2	.	TRBJ2-2	CASGETYNTGELFF	TGTGCCAGCGGGGAGACATATAACACCGGGGAGCTGTTTTTT
.	TRBV7-9	.	TRBJ2-7	CASSLVANSYEQYF	TGTGCCAGCAGCTTAGTGGCAAACTCCTACGAGCAGTACTTC
.	TRBV9	.	TRBJ2-3	CASSGWKTDTQYF	TGTGCCAGCTCCGGGTGGAAGACAGATACGCAGTATTTT
.	TRBV19	.	TRBJ1-5	CASSIDRLGFNQPQHF	TGTGCCAGTAGTATAGACCGGTTGGGTTTCAATCAGCCCCAGCATTTT
.	TRBV4-1	.	TRBJ1-2	CASSHAAGAGGYTF	TGCGCCAGCAGCCACGCGGCGGGGGCTGGTGGCTACACCTTC
.	TRBV18	.	TRBJ2-1	CASSPWPSRPDEQFF	TGTGCCAGCTCACCGTGGCCCTCCCGCCCGGATGAGCAGTTCTTC
TRBD1	TRBV19	.	TRBJ2-7	CASSITAGGMVYEQYF	TGTGCCAGTAGTATAACGGCAGGGGGCATGGTTTACGAGCAGTACTTC
.	TRBV27	.	TRBJ2-1	CASSPSLTSSPYNEQFF	TGTGCCAGCAGTCCCTCACTTACTAGTAGCCCCTACAATGAGCAGTTCTTC
TRBD1	TRBV5-8	.	TRBJ2-7	CASSYETFGQESFYEQYF	TGTGCCAGCAGCTACGAGACCTTCGGACAGGAGAGTTTCTACGAGCAGTACTTC
.	TRBV27	.	TRBJ2-2	CASSLVGPGELFF	TGTGCCAGCAGTTTAGTAGGACCCGGGGAGCTGTTTTTT
.	TRBV9	.	TRBJ2-5	CASSVSRTQETQYF	TGTGCCAGCAGCGTAAGCAGGACCCAAGAGACCCAGTACTTC
.	TRBV19	.	TRBJ1-2	CASSITQFGPYGYTF	TGTGCCAGTAGTATAACCCAGTTCGGCCCGTATGGCTACACCTTC
.	TRBV28	.	TRBJ2-5	CASSQLAEFQETQYF	TGTGCCAGCAGTCAATTAGCGGAGTTTCAAGAGACCCAGTACTTC
TRBD2	TRBV27	once	TRBJ2-5	CASGSGMISGSPQETQYF	TGTGCCAGCGGAAGTGGGATGATTAGCGGGAGCCCCCAAGAGACCCAGTACTTC
.	TRBV5-4	.	TRBJ2-1	CASSSRDFNEQFF	TGTGCCAGCAGCTCTCGGGACTTCAATGAGCAGTTCTTC
TRBD1	TRBV6-5	.	TRBJ2-7	CASSYYRGRTYEQYF	TGTGCCAGCAGTTACTACAGGGGTAGGACCTACGAGCAGTACTTC
TRBD2	TRBV29-1	.	TRBJ2-2	CSVVGAGVNTGELFF	TGCAGCGTTGTTGGTGCGGGGGTTAACACCGGGGAGCTGTTTTTT
.	TRBV30	.	TRBJ1-3	CAWRTGNTIYF	TGTGCCTGGAGGACCGGAAACACCATATATTTT
TRBD2	TRBV5-6	.	TRBJ2-1	CASSPEALAEMNNEQFF	TGTGCCAGCAGTCCGGAGGCACTAGCGGAAATGAACAATGAGCAGTTCTTC
.	TRBV13	.	TRBJ1-4	CASSGEADSNEKLFF	TGTGCCAGCAGCGGAGAAGCGGACAGTAATGAAAAACTGTTTTTT
.	TRBV9	few	TRBJ2-7	CASSEGEGSYEQYF	TGTGCCAGCAGCGAGGGGGAGGGATCGTACGAGCAGTACTTC
TRBD1	TRBV7-9	.	TRBJ2-1	CASSFPGQVSNEQFF	TGTGCCAGCAGCTTCCCGGGACAGGTGTCCAATGAGCAGTTCTTC
.	TRBV7-8	.	TRBJ2-3	CATIMMAGATDTQYF	TGTGCCACCATTATGATGGCGGGGGCTACAGATACGCAGTATTTT
.	TRBV7-6	.	TRBJ2-7	CASSLRGVEQYF	TGTGCCAGCAGCTTAAGAGGTGTCGAGCAGTACTTC
.	TRBV6-1	.	TRBJ2-7	CASSEAREQYF	TGTGCCAGCAGTGAAGCGAGGGAGCAGTACTTC
TRBD2	TRBV2	once	TRBJ2-1	CATLASGIRNEQFF	TGTGCCACGCTGGCTAGCGGGATTAGGAATGAGCAGTTCTTC
.	TRBV5-1	.	TRBJ2-1	CASSLPYNNEQFF	TGCGCCAGCAGCTTGCCCTATAACAATGAGCAGTTCTTC
.	TRBV13	.	TRBJ1-1	CASSLGGAYAFF	TGTGCCAGCAGCTTAGGGGGGGCCTACGCTTTCTTT
TRBD2	TRBV19	few	TRBJ2-3	CASRGRVYTDTQYF	TGTGCCAGTAGGGGGAGGGTCTACACAGATACGCAGTATTTT
TRBD1	TRBV7-6	.	TRBJ1-2	CASSSLDRAYGYTF	TGTGCCAGCAGCTCACTGGACAGGGCTTATGGCTACACCTTC
.	TRBV13	.	TRBJ1-1	CASSLIGGAENTEAFF	TGTGCCAGCAGCCTTATTGGCGGGGCAGAGAACACTGAAGCTTTCTTT
.	TRBV7-9	.	TRBJ2-7	CASSLGGQNEQYF	TGTGCCAGCAGCTTAGGGGGGCAGAACGAGCAGTACTTC
.	TRBV30	.	TRBJ1-1	CAWSVAGGSTEAFF	TGTGCCTGGAGTGTAGCGGGAGGAAGCACTGAAGCTTTCTTT
TRBD1	TRBV19	.	TRBJ1-1	CASSPNPGQANTEAFF	TGTGCCAGTAGTCCGAACCCGGGACAGGCAAACACTGAAGCTTTCTTT
TRBD1	TRBV5-6	.	TRBJ2-7	CASSLVVATGVDEQYF	TGTGCCAGCAGCTTGGTCGTCGCGACAGGGGTCGACGAGCAGTACTTC
TRBD1	TRBV13	once	TRBJ2-1	CASSLLGQANDEQFF	TGTGCCAGCAGCCTTCTCGGACAGGCGAACGATGAGCAGTTCTTC
.	TRBV18	.	TRBJ1-3	CASSPPWDDSGNTIYF	TGTGCCAGCTCACCACCCTGGGACGACTCTGGAAACACCATATATTTT
TRBD1	TRBV18	.	TRBJ1-2	CASSPKTGGRHGYTF	TGTGCCAGCTCACCCAAGACAGGGGGAAGGCATGGCTACACCTTC
TRBD2	TRBV7-3	.	TRBJ2-1	CASSPVGGIYNEQFF	TGTGCCAGCAGCCCAGTGGGAGGGATATACAATGAGCAGTTCTTC
.	TRBV21-1	once	TRBJ2-7	CASSKPSRTRGYEQYF	TGTGCCAGCAGCAAGCCCTCCCGGACTAGAGGCTACGAGCAGTACTTC
.	TRBV21-1	.	TRBJ1-1	CASSKRRAGPNTEAFF	TGTGCCAGCAGCAAAAGGAGGGCAGGCCCGAACACTGAAGCTTTCTTT